This T cell receptor beta chain was recorded in a study of Ad26.COV2.S vaccination and SARS-CoV-2 variants. Some clones are missing from TCRdb's copy, which holds only in-frame ones; the method was immunoSEQ multiplex PCR. The data show just over 350,000 clones, around 90% seen once. The receptor was derived from a human donor who had recovered from COVID-19. Material: peripheral blood, obtained after recovery from COVID-19.

The CDR3 reads CASRTGTGYGYTF. CDR3 nucleotide sequence: TGTGCCAGCAGAACCGGGACAGGTTATGGCTACACCTTC. This rearrangement joins TRBV2 to TRBJ1-2, with TRBD1 identical over 8 bases. Germline V gene sequence: CDR1 SNHLY, CDR2 FYNNEI. The CDR3 is 13 amino acids. V shed 6 bases, J shed 5 bases, and the junction held 5 bases outside the gene matches.